A single sample gave rise to the 26 T cell receptor beta chains below, sequenced in a study of beta chain features in type 1 diabetes (dated by TCRdb to the late 2010s). Summary of the overall study and its limitations: In all four CD4+ subsets, TCRB CDR3 length was moderately but significantly shorter in type 1 diabetes patients.

The method behind the library was the immunoSEQ multiplex PCR assay. All of the isolated RNA was reverse transcribed with the High Capacity cDNA Reverse Transcription Kit, so expressed TCRB transcripts were sequenced. The table comes from immuneACCESS by way of TCRdb, which keeps in-frame sequences with V and J called. Part of the clones is missing from these tables; in studies checked, under half for an unresolved V gene and the rest for unknown reasons. In all, the sample holds around 260,000 clones, and 24% of those were seen once. The ten largest clones take up roughly 0.011% of the sample. These receptors' targets are unknown. Source material: naive CD4+ T cells from blood. Per the publication, the cell subset or site label means: true naive CD4+ T cells. Source of these receptors: a woman aged 25 to 39 with type 1 diabetes.

The rearrangement joins TRBV5-1 to TRBJ2-2, with 15 bases matching TRBD2. The trim removed 4 bases at V and 6 bases at J, leaving 10 bases unmatched. CDR1 SGHRS and CDR2 YFSETQ come from the germline V gene. CDR3 size: 18 residues. The CDR3 sequence is CASSRTSGRGIRAGELFF. The CDR3 nucleotides read TGCGCCAGCAGCCGGACTAGCGGGAGGGGCATCAGGGCCGGGGAGCTGTTTTTT.

The chain employs TRBV5-1 and TRBJ2-3, with D tentatively TRBD1 (5 bases). Trimming stripped 0 bases from V and 6 bases from J, with 11 bases between. This CDR3 has 14 residues. CDR1 SGHRS and CDR2 YFSETQ come from the germline V gene. CDR3 in amino acids: CASSLDRLWDTQYF. CDR3 coding DNA: TGCGCCAGCAGCTTGGACAGGCTTTGGGATACGCAGTATTTT. Full variable domain (remainder filled in from reference TRBV5-1 and TRBJ2-3): KAGVTQTPRYLIKTRGQQVTLSCSPISGHRSVSWYQQTPGQGLQFLFEYFSETQRNKGNFPGRFSGRQFSNSRSEMNVSTLELGDSALYLCASSLDRLWDTQYFGPGTRLTVL.

The chain carries TRBV6-5 and TRBJ2-7; maybe TRBD2 (5 bases). The germline V gene has CDR1 MNHEY and CDR2 SVGAGI. The CDR3 loop spans 16 amino acids. The V and J ends lost 0 bases and 4 bases respectively, with 16 bases between them. The CDR3 reads CASSYSFSGRSYEQYF. The CDR3 bases are TGTGCCAGCAGTTACTCGTTTTCGGGAAGGAGTTACGAGCAGTACTTC.

This chain connects TRBV30 to TRBJ2-3; D may be TRBD2 (6 bases). The CDR3 has 15 residues. Germline V gives CDR1 GTSNPN, CDR2 SVGIG (reference sequence). V was pared by 4 bases and J by 2 bases, with 16 bases between. CDR3 protein: CAWTMEGGPTDTQYF. The DNA of the CDR3 is TGTGCCTGGACGATGGAGGGTGGGCCCACAGATACGCAGTATTTT.

The CDR3 DNA is TGTGCCAGCAGTGATCAGGGTGTGCATGGCTACACCTTC. Translation: CASSDQGVHGYTF. The chain combines TRBV25-1 with TRBJ1-2; D is perhaps TRBD1 (5 bases). The CDR3 is made up of 13 amino acids. The ends were cut back, 3 bases at V and 6 bases at J, with 11 bases in the middle. Germline values: CDR1 MGHDK, CDR2 SYGVNS.

This clone has just a few counts. The chain joins TRBV18 to TRBJ1-1, with TRBD1 as a possible D gene (5 bases). The ends were cut back, 4 bases at V and 0 bases at J, with 12 bases in the middle. Germline V gives CDR1 KGHSH, CDR2 LQKENI. The CDR3 is 15 residues long. CDR3 in amino acids: CASSLGGLMNTEAFF. The CDR3 nucleotides read TGTGCCAGCTCACTTGGGGGGTTGATGAACACTGAAGCTTTCTTT. Using reference TRBV18 and TRBJ1-1 for the parts outside the CDR3, the full variable domain is NAGVMQNPRHLVRRRGQEARLRCSPMKGHSHVYWYRQLPEEGLKFMVYLQKENIIDESGMPKERFSAEFPKEGPSILRIQQVVRGDSAAYFCASSLGGLMNTEAFFGQGTRLTVV.

The V and J genes are TRBV29-1 and TRBJ2-7; weak D call: TRBD1 (6 bases). CDR1 is SQVTM and CDR2 is ANQGSEA in the germline V gene. Deletions cut 3 bases from V and 2 bases from J, with 14 bases between. The CDR3 sequence is 14 residues long. For the CDR3, the DNA is TGCAGCGTTGATTTGCAGGACAGACCCTACGAGCAGTACTTC. It specifies CSVDLQDRPYEQYF.

V usage is TRBV27 and J usage is TRBJ2-7, with 7 bases matching TRBD1. The V and J ends lost 6 bases and 0 bases, in that order; junction bases with no gene match: 11. The CDR3 contains 16 residues. CDR1 is MNHEY, CDR2 SMNVEV, per germline (reference sequence). The CDR3 DNA is TGTGCCAGCAGCCGATCGGGGACAGCTCTCTCCTACGAGCAGTACTTC. Translated: CASSRSGTALSYEQYF.

The chain joins TRBV5-1 to TRBJ2-7; 7 bases fit TRBD1. V lost 4 bases and J lost 5; bases outside the gene matches: 6. The germline CDR1 and CDR2 sequences are SGHRS and YFSETQ. The CDR3 runs 13 residues. CDR3 protein: CASSRGDRDEQYF. CDR3 coding DNA: TGCGCCAGCAGCCGTGGGGACAGAGACGAGCAGTACTTC.

The CDR3 is CASSHLSRGYTF. In nucleotides, the CDR3 is TGCGCCAGCAGCCACCTCTCACGGGGCTACACCTTC. The V call is TRBV4-1, the J call TRBJ1-2; D is unresolved. Trimming stripped 3 bases from V and 8 bases from J, with 10 bases between. Germline V gene lookup returns CDR1 MGHRA and CDR2 YSYEKL. The CDR3 runs 12 residues.

This clone occurred a few times. The V gene is TRBV2, the J gene TRBJ2-1; TRBD2 might be the D (5 bases). This CDR3 region has 12 residues. Trimming took off 8 bases at V and 5 bases at J, with 10 bases between the two ends. The germline V gene has CDR1 SNHLY and CDR2 FYNNEI. The CDR3 loop reads CASDERNNEQFF. Written as DNA, the CDR3 is TGTGCCAGCGACGAGCGGAACAATGAGCAGTTCTTC.

This clone was counted a few times. This chain links TRBV30 with TRBJ2-3, with D unresolved. The germline V gene has CDR1 GTSNPN and CDR2 SVGIG (reference sequence). There are 13 residues in the CDR3. V shed 5 bases and J shed 6 bases, with 15 bases lying between them. The CDR3 loop reads CAWGDWSVDTQYF. The CDR3 DNA follows: TGTGCCTGGGGCGACTGGAGTGTGGATACGCAGTATTTT.

This clone was detected only a few times. The junction shows a germline mismatch at one end, possibly a read error. The sample carries other DNA sequences with the same CDR3. The chain has TRBV7-3 and TRBJ2-1, with 11 bases that match TRBD2. Germline V gene data show CDR1 as SGHTA and CDR2 as FQGTGA. CDR3 length equals 15 residues. The CDR3: CASSLGLAENNEQFF. The DNA of the CDR3 is TGTGCCAGCAGCTTGGGACTAGCGGAAAACAACGAGCAGTTCTTC. Full variable domain (remainder filled in from reference TRBV7-3 and TRBJ2-1): GAGVSQTPSNKVTEKGKYVELRCDPISGHTALYWYRQSLGQGPEFLIYFQGTGAADDSGLPNDRFFAVRPEGSVSTLKIQRTERGDSAVYLCASSLGLAENNEQFFGPGTRLTVL.

CDR3 in DNA: TGTGCCTGGAGTGTAATGAGCGGGACAGATACGCAGTATTTT. It encodes CAWSVMSGTDTQYF. This chain connects TRBV30 to TRBJ2-3, with D possibly TRBD2 on 6 matching bases. V was clipped by 0 bases and J by 3 bases, with 10 bases between them. The CDR3 runs to 14 residues. Germline CDR1 and CDR2: GTSNPN and SVGIG (reference sequence).

V usage is TRBV9 and J usage is TRBJ2-1; D is possibly TRBD2 (5 bases). The CDR3 runs to 15 residues. The ends were cut back, 5 bases at V and 6 bases at J, with 18 bases in the middle. Germline loops: CDR1 SGDLS, CDR2 YYNGEE. CDR3 residues: CASSDQRKVFNEQFF. As DNA, the CDR3 is TGTGCCAGCAGTGATCAGCGGAAGGTCTTCAATGAGCAGTTCTTC.

This clone was counted a few times. The rearrangement uses TRBV9 and TRBJ2-2, with a possible D match to TRBD2 (5 bases). CDR1 and CDR2 from the germline V gene are SGDLS and YYNGEE. CDR3 length: 14 residues. V was cut by 10 bases and J by 0 bases, with 13 bases left in between. The CDR3 loop reads CAGRRTPNTGELFF. Written as DNA, the CDR3 is TGTGCCGGGCGGAGGACCCCGAACACCGGGGAGCTGTTTTTT.

The chain joins TRBV9 to TRBJ1-1; D remains ambiguous. V was pared by 0 bases and J by 4 bases, with 10 bases between. This CDR3 is 14 amino acids long. Looked up from germline, CDR1 is SGDLS and CDR2 is YYNGEE. This chain's CDR3 is CASSVGTLSTEAFF. The CDR3 bases are TGTGCCAGCAGCGTAGGAACCCTGAGCACTGAAGCTTTCTTT.

The rearrangement joins TRBV4-1 to TRBJ1-4, with TRBD1 matching over 8 bases. The CDR3 has 15 amino acids. V shed 4 bases, J shed 8 bases, and the junction held 9 bases outside the gene matches. From germline, CDR1 is MGHRA and CDR2 YSYEKL. DNA of the CDR3: TGCGCCAGCAGCCCCCCGGACAGGGAGGGGGAAAAACTGTTTTTT. Translating it yields CASSPPDREGEKLFF.

This chain links TRBV27 with TRBJ2-7, with TRBD2 identical over 7 bases. V lost 5 bases to trimming and J lost 4 bases; unmatched junction nucleotides: 11. The CDR3 is made up of 15 amino acids. Germline-derived CDR1 and CDR2 are MNHEY and SMNVEV (reference sequence). Written as DNA, the CDR3 is TGTGCCAGCAGTCAGGTCGGGACGGGGGGTTACGAGCAGTACTTC. The encoded protein is CASSQVGTGGYEQYF.

The rearrangement uses TRBV15 and TRBJ2-3; tentatively, D is TRBD2 (6 bases). From germline, CDR1 is LNHNV and CDR2 YYDKDF (reference sequence). The CDR3 consists of 18 residues. V was trimmed by 0 bases and J by 1 base, leaving 17 bases between them. In DNA, the CDR3 is TGTGCCACCAGCAGAGATACTGGGGACTTCGACCGCACAGATACGCAGTATTTT. Protein product: CATSRDTGDFDRTDTQYF. Full variable domain (remainder filled in from reference TRBV15 and TRBJ2-3): DAMVIQNPRYQVTQFGKPVTLSCSQTLNHNVMYWYQQKSSQAPKLLFHYYDKDFNNEADTPDNFQSRRPNTSFCFLDIRSPGLGDTAMYLCATSRDTGDFDRTDTQYFGPGTRLTVL.

This chain joins TRBV30 and TRBJ1-1, with TRBD1 matching 8 bases. This CDR3 contains 16 residues. The V and J ends lost 0 bases and 1 base, in that order; junction bases with no gene match: 7. CDR1 GTSNPN and CDR2 SVGIG come from the germline V gene (reference sequence). The CDR3 protein is CAWSVLPGQGNTEAFF. In DNA, the CDR3 is TGTGCCTGGAGTGTACTCCCCGGACAGGGGAACACTGAAGCTTTCTTT.

The chain couples TRBV14 to TRBJ1-1; possibly TRBD1 for D (5 bases). V was cut by 0 bases and J by 3 bases, with 11 bases left in between. CDR3 length: 15 amino acids. The germline gives CDR1 SGHDN, CDR2 FVKESK. CDR3 DNA: TGTGCCAGCAGCCAAGATTGGGGCCGTGACACTGAAGCTTTCTTT. It is translated as CASSQDWGRDTEAFF.

In this sample, this clone turned up a few times. The chain links TRBV27 to TRBJ2-5; 12 bases line up with TRBD2. Germline V gene data show CDR1 as MNHEY and CDR2 as SMNVEV (reference sequence). The V segment lost 6 bases and the J segment 5 bases; nucleotides outside the gene matches: 10. The CDR3 sequence is 16 residues long. CDR3 nucleotides: TGTGCCAGCAGCCGTCAGACTAGCGGGAGTCGGGAGACCCAGTACTTC. As protein: CASSRQTSGSRETQYF.

This clone was recorded a few times. This chain connects TRBV30 to TRBJ1-3; TRBD1 is a possible D gene (5 bases). CDR3 length: 14 amino acids. CDR1 and CDR2 (germline): GTSNPN, SVGIG (reference sequence). Trimming shortened V by 2 bases and J by 1 base, and 9 bases separated the two germline ends. The CDR3 DNA reads as TGTGCCTGGAGTCCAGGGATGTCTGGAAACACCATATATTTT. It is translated as CAWSPGMSGNTIYF.

This clone was seen more than once but under ten times. The chain uses TRBV29-1 and TRBJ1-2; D is possibly TRBD1 (6 bases). The CDR3 runs 15 residues. V lost 5 bases and J 6 bases, leaving 22 bases between the germline ends. The V gene's germline CDR1 is SQVTM and CDR2 ANQGSEA. The CDR3 DNA reads TGCAGCGTTCTCTATTCTCCGGGACATACAAATGGCTACACCTTC. It yields the protein CSVLYSPGHTNGYTF.

The sample holds a few counts of this clone. This sequence joins TRBV9 and TRBJ1-1, with TRBD1 matching over 7 bases. With V trimmed by 4 bases and J by 7 bases, 4 bases remained unmatched. Germline V gives CDR1 SGDLS, CDR2 YYNGEE. This CDR3 is built from 12 residues. For the CDR3, the DNA is TGTGCCAGCAGCCTCCGGACAGGTGAAGCTTTCTTT. This encodes CASSLRTGEAFF.